The 17 T cell receptor beta chains below all came from one sample that was sequenced in a study of T cell responses to AZD1222 COVID-19 vaccine. The assay was immunoSEQ multiplex PCR, and TCRdb's table has in-frame clones only and misses some. The sample includes 100,000 to 150,000 clones, 80% to 95% seen only once; the top ten take 11% to 15%. Sequencing was performed on peripheral blood, taken on day 0 of AZD1222 vaccination. The source is an adult in good health.

The V and J genes are TRBV4-1 and TRBJ2-3, with 8 bases aligning to TRBD1. Germline lookup yields CDR1 MGHRA and CDR2 YSYEKL. V was clipped by 1 base and J by 3 bases; unmatched bases: 9. CDR3 length equals 17 residues. CDR3 sequence: CASSQVRQGAKTDTQYF. CDR3 DNA sequence: TGCGCCAGCAGCCAAGTCCGTCAGGGGGCGAAGACAGATACGCAGTATTTT.

V is TRBV30 and J is TRBJ1-5; D is ambiguous. This CDR3 has 13 amino acids. V was clipped by 0 bases and J by 3 bases, with 6 bases between them. Looked up from germline, CDR1 is GTSNPN and CDR2 is SVGIG (reference sequence). This chain's CDR3 is CAWSVGINQPQHF. CDR3 DNA sequence: TGTGCCTGGAGTGTGGGAATCAATCAGCCCCAGCATTTT. Complete variable domain (other parts from reference TRBV30 and TRBJ1-5): SQTIHQWPATLVQPVGSPLSLECTVEGTSNPNLYWYRQAAGRGLQLLFYSVGIGQISSEVPQNLSASRPQDRQFILSSKKLLLSDSGFYLCAWSVGINQPQHFGDGTRLSIL.

This chain connects TRBV7-9 to TRBJ1-6; D is unresolved. V lost 6 bases, J lost 10 bases, and 16 bases lay in between. CDR3 length equals 14 residues. Germline lookup yields CDR1 SEHNR and CDR2 FQNEAQ (reference sequence). CDR3 region: CASSLLGVESPLHF. DNA for the CDR3: TGTGCCAGCAGTCTCCTCGGGGTTGAGTCACCCCTCCACTTT.

V usage is TRBV19 and J usage is TRBJ1-2; the D is unclear. The CDR3 has 14 residues. The ends were cut back, 4 bases at V and 4 bases at J, with 13 bases in the middle. CDR1 LNHDA and CDR2 SQIVND come from the germline V gene (reference sequence). This chain's CDR3 is CASSTRLILYGYTF. CDR3 DNA: TGTGCCAGTAGTACTAGACTAATTCTCTATGGCTACACCTTC.

The V and J genes are TRBV30 and TRBJ2-7; D is uncertain. The V end lost 1 base, the J end lost 4 bases, and 17 bases lay between the germline ends. Germline-derived CDR1 and CDR2 are GTSNPN and SVGIG (reference sequence). The CDR3 runs 15 residues. This CDR3 is CAWSGTIGSVYEQYF. The DNA for the CDR3 is TGTGCCTGGAGTGGCACTATCGGGTCTGTTTACGAGCAGTACTTC.

The CDR3 is CASSQDPSGPQHF. In DNA, the CDR3 is TGTGCCAGCAGCCAAGATCCGTCGGGGCCCCAGCATTTT. The V call is TRBV14, the J call TRBJ1-5; D is unresolved. The CDR3 has 13 residues. V was shortened by 0 bases and J by 9 bases, with 9 bases between the two germline ends. Germline CDR1 SGHDN, CDR2 FVKESK.

The rearrangement links TRBV12-3 or TRBV12-4 to TRBJ1-6; tentatively, D is TRBD1 (6 bases). Deletions cut 6 bases from V and 15 bases from J, with 15 bases between. This CDR3 region has 12 residues. The CDR3 loop is CASRGIQGDLHF. The CDR3 DNA is TGTGCCAGCAGGGGAATACAGGGTGACCTCCACTTT.

The sample holds one count of this clone. This sequence joins TRBV4-1 and TRBJ2-1, with D unresolved. Germline loops: CDR1 MGHRA, CDR2 YSYEKL. The V and J ends lost 0 bases and 6 bases respectively, with 15 bases between them. CDR3 length equals 16 residues. CDR3 sequence (DNA): TGCGCCAGCAGCCAAGAAGGTATGATAGGGCTCAATGAGCAGTTCTTC. Its translation is CASSQEGMIGLNEQFF.

The chain uses TRBV19 and TRBJ1-2, with D uncertain. Trimming shortened V by 9 bases and J by 5 bases, and 10 bases separated the two germline ends. In germline, CDR1 is LNHDA, CDR2 SQIVND (reference sequence). There are 11 residues in the CDR3. This CDR3 is CASEQSYGYTF. CDR3 nucleotides: TGTGCCAGCGAACAGTCTTATGGCTACACCTTC.

This clone came up a few times. This CDR3 is CSVVPPAGGGYTF. CDR3 DNA sequence: TGCAGCGTTGTCCCCCCAGCGGGGGGCGGCTACACCTTC. J is TRBJ1-2 and V is TRBV29-1; possibly TRBD1 for D (6 bases). V lost 4 bases and J 8 bases, leaving 17 bases between the germline ends. Germline-derived CDR1 and CDR2 are SQVTM and ANQGSEA. The CDR3 consists of 13 residues.

The chain links TRBV5-6 to TRBJ1-1; no definite D call. CDR3 length: 16 amino acids. Per the germline V gene, CDR1 is SGHDT and CDR2 is YYEEEE. V shed 5 bases and J shed 1 base, with 18 bases lying between them. DNA for the CDR3: TGTGCCAGCAGGCGGAATGGGTGGGGAGGGAACACTGAAGCTTTCTTT. Protein product: CASRRNGWGGNTEAFF.

The CDR3 region has the DNA TGTGCCAGCAGTTACTCGCCGTGGGTTGTGGGTGGCGACAATGAGCAGTTCTTC. Protein: CASSYSPWVVGGDNEQFF. The rearrangement links TRBV6-2 or TRBV6-3 to TRBJ2-1; D remains unclear. Trimming left V 0 bases short and J 5 bases short, with 20 bases between. From germline, CDR1 is MNHEY and CDR2 SVGEGT. CDR3 length: 18 amino acids.

The genes are TRBV7-2 and TRBJ1-5; D uncertain. Trimming took 5 bases from V and 4 from J, leaving 9 bases between them. Germline V CDR1 and CDR2: SGHTA, FQGNSA. The CDR3 spans 13 residues. The CDR3 is CASSMDGNQPQHF. The CDR3 region has the DNA TGTGCCAGCAGCATGGACGGGAATCAGCCCCAGCATTTT. The variable domain in full, completed from reference TRBV7-2 and TRBJ1-5, reads GAGVSQSPSNKVTEKGKDVELRCDPISGHTALYWYRQSLGQGLEFLIYFQGNSAPDKSGLPSDRFSAERTGGSVSTLTIQRTQQEDSAVYLCASSMDGNQPQHFGDGTRLSIL.

V gene TRBV2 combines with J gene TRBJ1-1; D unresolved. V lost 8 bases, J lost 5 bases, and 15 bases lay in between. This CDR3 region has 13 residues. Germline lookup yields CDR1 SNHLY and CDR2 FYNNEI. DNA of the CDR3: TGTGCCAGCGACCCCGTTAGAGAAACTGAAGCTTTCTTT. Translating it yields CASDPVRETEAFF.

This clone was detected once. The CDR3 bases are TGTGCCAGCAGTTCCCGGACAGGAACGGGCACTGAAGCTTTCTTT. It is translated as CASSSRTGTGTEAFF. The chain couples TRBV28 to TRBJ1-1, with 7 nucleotides matching TRBD1. The CDR3 runs to 15 residues. CDR1 and CDR2 (germline): MDHEN, SYDVKM. Trimming took 4 bases from V and 4 from J; bases not matched to a gene: 9.

The chain recombines TRBV7-2 with TRBJ2-7; 12 nucleotides line up with TRBD1. CDR1 and CDR2 (germline): SGHTA, FQGNSA. Trimming at V came to 3 bases and at J to 3 bases, leaving 9 bases not matched to a gene. CDR3 length equals 17 residues. The CDR3 is CASSLGFGTGGFYEQYF. CDR3 bases: TGTGCCAGCAGCTTGGGATTTGGGACAGGGGGCTTCTACGAGCAGTACTTC.

J is TRBJ2-5 and V is TRBV4-3; 8 positions match TRBD2. The CDR3 has 16 residues. Germline V gene sequence: CDR1 LGHNA, CDR2 YSLEER. V was pared by 0 bases and J by 4 bases, with 7 bases of the junction left unmatched. CDR3: CASSQDGPGGSETQYF. CDR3 bases: TGCGCCAGCAGCCAAGATGGGCCGGGAGGGTCAGAGACCCAGTACTTC.